This TCR beta chain was captured by sequencing in a study of blood T cell repertoires in COVID-19. Study summary: The study drew acute and convalescent COVID-19 samples from the United States, Italy and Spain. In each case, the material was cDNA or gDNA derived from T cells, B-cell-depleted T cells, or PBMCs.

Libraries were prepared by immunoSEQ multiplex PCR; TCRdb keeps only in-frame clonotypes and omits some of them. This table has a few hundred thousand clones, about nine tenths appearing once. This TCR was sampled from a man aged 35 to 55 who had recovered from COVID-19. Sequencing was done on a sample of PBMCs or T cells enriched from blood (not recorded which).

The CDR3 loop is CASSTGRGYGYTF. The CDR3 DNA sequence: TGTGCCAGCAGTACTGGGAGGGGTTATGGCTACACCTTC. The chain links TRBV12-3 or TRBV12-4 to TRBJ1-2, with D perhaps matching TRBD1 (5 bases). Deletions cut 5 bases from V and 5 bases from J, with 12 bases between. The CDR3 loop spans 13 amino acids.